This T cell receptor (beta chain) was observed in a study of human T cells and chemical hapten exposure. General study results and limits: There was no change with DPC sensitization in TCRs above 1 in 1000 frequency.

TCRdb fed the RACE reads into MiXCR, producing one record per CDR3 protein. Of 40,000 or so distinct CDR3 sequences in the sample, around 12% were seen once. From germline, CDR1 is MDHEN and CDR2 SYDVKM. The CDR3 is 14 amino acids. Trimming cost V 3 bases and J 1 base; bases outside gene matches: 1. This clonotype was observed a few times. Its specificity is not known. Regarding time point: pre-sensitization, week 0. This sample's treatment: therapeutic diphenylcyclopropenone sensitization with weekly scalp DPC. Researchers extracted total RNA from unfractionated whole blood. J is TRBJ2-5 and V is TRBV28, with 8 bases fitting TRBD2. The clonotype comes from a woman between 35 and 50 years old with alopecia areata. Some clones in this sample may be carry-over from other donors' samples. The sample here was whole blood, taken in connection with sensitization to the hapten diphenylcyclopropenone (DPC). The CDR3: CASSFGGGQETQYF. The CDR3, as DNA: TGTGCCAGCAGTTTCGGGGGGGGCCAAGAGACCCAGTACTTC.